The present T cell receptor (beta chain) was sequenced within a study of shared clonotypes between healthy human individuals. In this sample, this clone turned up once. For sorted subsets, approximately 0.2 ug DNA per replicate equaled tens of thousands of T cell genomes. The protocol was immunoSEQ multiplex PCR, while the TCRdb copy is restricted to in-frame clones and leaves out a portion. The sample records approximately 2.1 million clones, approximately 93% being singletons. The receptor was derived from a man aged 18 to 30 in good health. Some clones in this sample may be carry-over from other donors' samples. Input material: naive CD4+ T cells from PBMCs. The subset denotes: CD45RA+ positively selected.

The CDR3 here is CASSSTGDGVAFF. The DNA for the CDR3 is TGTGCCAGCAGTTCCACAGGGGACGGGGTGGCTTTCTTT. The chain recombines TRBV6-6 with TRBJ1-1; 7 bases are a match to TRBD1. With 4 bases clipped from V and 11 bases from J, the junction kept 10 bases outside the gene matches. Germline V lookup: CDR1 MNHNY, CDR2 SVGAGI (reference sequence). This CDR3 region has 13 residues.